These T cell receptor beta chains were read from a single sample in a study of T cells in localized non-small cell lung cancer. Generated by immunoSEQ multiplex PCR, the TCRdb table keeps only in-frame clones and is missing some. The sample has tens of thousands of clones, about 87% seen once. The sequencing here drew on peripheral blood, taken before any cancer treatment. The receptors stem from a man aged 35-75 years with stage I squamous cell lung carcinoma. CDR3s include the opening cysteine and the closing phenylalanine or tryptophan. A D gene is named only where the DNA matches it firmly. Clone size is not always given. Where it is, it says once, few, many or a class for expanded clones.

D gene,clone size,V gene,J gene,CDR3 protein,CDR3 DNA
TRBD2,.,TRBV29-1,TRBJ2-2,CSVAGLAGNTGELFF,TGCAGCGTCGCCGGACTAGCGGGAAACACCGGGGAGCTGTTTTTT
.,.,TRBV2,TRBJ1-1,CASSRGLEAFF,TGTGCCAGCTCCCGGGGGTTGGAAGCTTTCTTT
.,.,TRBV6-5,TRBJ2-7,CASSYGIPGPQGEQYF,TGTGCCAGCAGTTACGGGATCCCCGGGCCCCAGGGCGAGCAGTACTTC
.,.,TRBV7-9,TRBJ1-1,CASSPGGGAFF,TGTGCCAGCAGCCCCGGGGGCGGAGCTTTCTTT
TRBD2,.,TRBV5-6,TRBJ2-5,CASSWAGAGGETQYF,TGTGCCAGCAGCTGGGCGGGAGCGGGGGGTGAGACCCAGTACTTC
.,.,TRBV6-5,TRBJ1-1,CASKGQGIMNTEAFF,TGTGCCAGCAAAGGTCAGGGAATAATGAACACTGAAGCTTTCTTT
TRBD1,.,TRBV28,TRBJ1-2,CASSFVPGGHGYTF,TGTGCCAGCAGTTTCGTCCCAGGGGGTCATGGCTACACCTTC
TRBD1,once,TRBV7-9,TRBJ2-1,CASSLTGGNEQFF,TGTGCCAGCAGCTTAACAGGGGGCAATGAGCAGTTCTTC
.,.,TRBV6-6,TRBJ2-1,CASSYRTSTTYNEQFF,TGTGCCAGCAGTTACCGGACTTCGACCACCTACAATGAGCAGTTCTTC
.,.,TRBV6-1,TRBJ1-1,CASSAPPLLNTEAFF,TGTGCCAGCAGTGCACCGCCCCTACTGAACACTGAAGCTTTCTTT
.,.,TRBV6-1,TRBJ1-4,CASSGPTGVPNEKLFF,TGTGCCAGCAGTGGCCCGACGGGAGTTCCTAATGAAAAACTGTTTTTT
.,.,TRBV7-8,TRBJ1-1,CASSAVSTNTEAFF,TGTGCCAGCAGCGCCGTCTCGACCAACACTGAAGCTTTCTTT
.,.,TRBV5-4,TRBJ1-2,CASSTWKANYGYTF,TGTGCCAGCAGCACCTGGAAGGCCAACTATGGCTACACCTTC
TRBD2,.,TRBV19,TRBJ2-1,CASSIGVAGEGQFF,TGTGCCAGTAGTATAGGAGTAGCGGGGGAGGGGCAGTTCTTC
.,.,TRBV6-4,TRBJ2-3,CASSPGTSTDTQYF,TGTGCCAGCAGTCCCGGGACCTCCACAGATACGCAGTATTTT
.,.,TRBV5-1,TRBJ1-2,CASSLDPGISYGYTF,TGCGCCAGCAGCTTGGATCCAGGGATATCTTATGGCTACACCTTC
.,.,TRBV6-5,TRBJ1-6,CASSYRQGGNSPLHF,TGTGCCAGCAGTTACCGGCAGGGCGGTAATTCACCCCTCCACTTT
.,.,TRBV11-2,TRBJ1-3,CASSFRSGRSSGNTIYF,TGTGCCAGCAGCTTCCGGAGCGGCAGGTCCTCTGGAAACACCATATATTTT
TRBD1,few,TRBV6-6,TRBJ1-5,CASSYSEGALQHF,TGTGCCAGCAGTTACTCGGAGGGGGCACTCCAGCATTTT
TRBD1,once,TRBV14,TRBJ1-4,CASSRTGF,TGTGCCAGCAGCCGGACAGGTTTT
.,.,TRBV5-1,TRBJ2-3,CASSHTTESTDTQYF,TGCGCCAGCAGTCATACGACGGAAAGCACAGATACGCAGTATTTT
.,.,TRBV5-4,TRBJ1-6,CASSLDRLRDSPLHF,TGTGCCAGCAGCTTGGACAGGCTTAGGGATTCACCCCTCCACTTT
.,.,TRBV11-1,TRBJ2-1,CASSLYGEQFF,TGTGCCAGCAGCTTATATGGTGAGCAGTTCTTC
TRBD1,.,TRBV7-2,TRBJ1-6,CASSLGGQGVSRSPLHF,TGTGCCAGCAGCTTAGGAGGACAGGGCGTTTCGAGGTCACCCCTCCACTTT
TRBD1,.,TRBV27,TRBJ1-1,CASSSGQGARTEAFF,TGTGCCAGCAGTTCGGGACAGGGGGCGCGAACTGAAGCTTTCTTT
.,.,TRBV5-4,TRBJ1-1,CASSLEEGRGSEAFF,TGTGCCAGCAGCTTGGAGGAGGGTCGGGGGTCTGAAGCTTTCTTT
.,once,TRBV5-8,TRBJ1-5,CASSLGRYNQPQHF,TGTGCCAGCAGCTTGGGCAGATACAATCAGCCCCAGCATTTT
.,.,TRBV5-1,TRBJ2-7,CASSLGMGAQYEQYF,TGCGCCAGCAGCTTGGGGATGGGGGCACAATACGAGCAGTACTTC
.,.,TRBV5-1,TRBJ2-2,CASTQRGGPSNTGELFF,TGCGCCAGCACCCAGAGAGGGGGGCCCTCGAACACCGGGGAGCTGTTTTTT
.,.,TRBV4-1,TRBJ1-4,CASSHRASPASTNEKLFF,TGCGCCAGCAGCCATAGAGCCAGTCCGGCCTCAACTAATGAAAAACTGTTTTTT
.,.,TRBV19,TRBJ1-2,CASTPYQGHGYTF,TGTGCCAGTACCCCCTACCAGGGTCACGGCTACACCTTC
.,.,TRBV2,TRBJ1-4,CASGRTEKLFF,TGTGCCAGCGGCAGGACAGAAAAACTGTTTTTT
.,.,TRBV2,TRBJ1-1,CASVLRMNTEAFF,TGTGCCAGCGTACTCAGGATGAACACTGAAGCTTTCTTT
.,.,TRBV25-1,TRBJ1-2,CASSEARNYGYTF,TGTGCCAGCAGTGAAGCCAGAAACTATGGCTACACCTTC
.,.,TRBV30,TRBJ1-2,CAWSFVRGSYGYTF,TGTGCCTGGAGTTTTGTTCGGGGGAGCTATGGCTACACCTTC
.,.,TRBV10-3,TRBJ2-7,CAISDPLRGSSYEQYF,TGTGCCATCAGTGACCCCCTCAGAGGGAGCTCCTACGAGCAGTACTTC
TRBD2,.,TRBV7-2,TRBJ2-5,CASSLISSGGKYF,TGTGCCAGCAGCTTAATTTCTAGCGGGGGCAAGTACTTC
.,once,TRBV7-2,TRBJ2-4,CASSLDSNSAKNIQYF,TGTGCCAGCAGCTTAGACAGTAACTCAGCCAAAAACATTCAGTACTTC
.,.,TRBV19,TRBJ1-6,CASSITGEDSPLHF,TGTGCCAGTAGTATAACCGGAGAGGATTCACCCCTCCACTTT
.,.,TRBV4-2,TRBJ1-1,CASSQPGDWGPEAFF,TGTGCCAGCAGCCAACCGGGAGACTGGGGACCTGAAGCTTTCTTT
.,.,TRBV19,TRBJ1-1,CASSIGGSSRIGPEAFF,TGTGCCAGTAGTATAGGAGGGAGCAGCAGGATAGGGCCTGAAGCTTTCTTT
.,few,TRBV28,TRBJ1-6,CASSLSGGWNSPLHF,TGTGCCAGCAGTCTCTCCGGGGGGTGGAATTCACCCCTCCACTTT
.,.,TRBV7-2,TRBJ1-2,CASSLPWGTRNYGYTF,TGTGCCAGCAGCTTACCCTGGGGCACAAGGAACTATGGCTACACCTTC
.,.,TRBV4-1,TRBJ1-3,CASSPQGFGNTIYF,TGCGCCAGCAGCCCTCAGGGATTCGGAAACACCATATATTTT
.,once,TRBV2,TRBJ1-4,CASSTLSTRGRGFF,TGTGCCAGCAGTACCCTATCAACCCGGGGCCGAGGGTTTTTT
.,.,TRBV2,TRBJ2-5,CASSESETQYF,TGTGCCAGCAGTGAGTCGGAGACCCAGTACTTC
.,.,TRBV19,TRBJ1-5,CASRRQASNQPQHF,TGTGCCAGTAGGAGACAGGCGAGCAATCAGCCCCAGCATTTT
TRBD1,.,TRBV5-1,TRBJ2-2,CASSWAGQGNTGELFF,TGCGCCAGCAGCTGGGCGGGACAGGGAAACACCGGGGAGCTGTTTTTT
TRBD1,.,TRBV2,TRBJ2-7,CASSPGTGAYEQYF,TGTGCCAGCAGCCCCGGGACAGGGGCCTACGAGCAGTACTTC
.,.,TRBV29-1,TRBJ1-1,CSVPGGRGWTEAFF,TGCAGCGTCCCGGGAGGCAGGGGATGGACTGAAGCTTTCTTT
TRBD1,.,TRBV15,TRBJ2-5,CATSRDRGQGRETQYF,TGTGCCACCAGCCGCGACAGGGGTCAGGGCCGAGAGACCCAGTACTTC
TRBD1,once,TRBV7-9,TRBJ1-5,CASSLASGQGALTQHF,TGTGCCAGCAGCTTAGCGAGCGGACAGGGGGCTTTAACCCAGCATTTT
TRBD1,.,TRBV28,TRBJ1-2,CASSSPSGTGVPDGYTF,TGTGCCAGCAGTTCCCCCTCCGGGACAGGGGTCCCCGATGGCTACACCTTC